This section outlines one T cell receptor beta chain sequence together with its context. The antigen is unknown. The assay was immunoSEQ multiplex PCR, and TCRdb's table has in-frame clones only and misses some. The sample shows 100,000 or so clones, about 90% of them seen only once. This entry is derived from a study of siplizumab effects on memory and regulatory T cells. Findings of the study overall: Proof of suppressive function in proliferating Tregs from siplizumab cultures was not established. Siplizumab, the agent tested, significantly reduced alloreactive sequences traceable to unstimulated CD4+ memory cells. Just a small share of alloreactive clones was traced back to unstimulated subsets. Controls showed an average of roughly 27% Treg-derived mappable alloreactive CD4+ clones, while siplizumab showed 65% to 70%.

Material: Tregs sorted from blood. This TCR came from a human donor in good health.

This chain's CDR3 is CASSVGPGGGGGSEQFF. CDR3 in DNA: TGTGCCAGCAGCGTAGGCCCCGGGGGAGGGGGAGGTAGTGAGCAGTTCTTC. V and J are TRBV9 and TRBJ2-1; TRBD2 might be the D (7 bases). V was shortened by 0 bases and J by 9 bases, with 22 bases between the two germline ends. This CDR3 contains 17 residues. CDR1 is SGDLS, CDR2 YYNGEE, per germline.